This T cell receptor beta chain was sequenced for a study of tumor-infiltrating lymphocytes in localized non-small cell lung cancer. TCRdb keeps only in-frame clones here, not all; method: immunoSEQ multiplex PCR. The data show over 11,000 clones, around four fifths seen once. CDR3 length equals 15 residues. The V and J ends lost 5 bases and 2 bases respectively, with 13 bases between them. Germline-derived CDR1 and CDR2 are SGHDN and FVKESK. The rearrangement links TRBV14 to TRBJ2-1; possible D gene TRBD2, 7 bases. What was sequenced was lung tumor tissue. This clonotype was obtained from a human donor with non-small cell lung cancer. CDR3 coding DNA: TGTGCCAGCAGCAGGGGGGGGAACGCCTACAATGAGCAGTTCTTC. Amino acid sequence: CASSRGGNAYNEQFF.